The rows below give T cell receptor beta chains drawn from one sample of a study of blood T cell repertoires in COVID-19. The repertoire was sequenced with immunoSEQ multiplex PCR; TCRdb's copy has only in-frame clones and lacks some. This sample has 97,000 or so clones, with about 80% found just once. Sequenced sample: peripheral blood. Source of these receptors: a human donor in a cohort sampled during active COVID-19. Both conserved end residues are part of each CDR3. Fields, in order: clone size, J gene, CDR3 length, V gene, D gene, CDR3 DNA, CDR3 protein. The D gene is left open where the match is weak. Clone size is shown for a subset of rows, as once, few, many or a class of expanded clone.

clone size: -; J gene: TRBJ2-1; CDR3 length: 16; V gene: TRBV6-2/TRBV6-3; D gene: -; CDR3 DNA: TGTGCCAGCAGCCCAACAGGGTACCCTCGACACAATGAGCAGTTCTTC; CDR3 protein: CASSPTGYPRHNEQFF
clone size: -; J gene: TRBJ2-1; CDR3 length: 16; V gene: TRBV2; D gene: TRBD2; CDR3 DNA: TGTGCCAGCAGAAGGGGACTAGCGGGGGGTCGAAATGAGCAGTTCTTC; CDR3 protein: CASRRGLAGGRNEQFF
clone size: -; J gene: TRBJ1-6; CDR3 length: 14; V gene: TRBV18; D gene: -; CDR3 DNA: TGTGCCAGCTCACCAACCGGGGGTAATTCACCCCTCCACTTT; CDR3 protein: CASSPTGGNSPLHF
clone size: -; J gene: TRBJ1-5; CDR3 length: 16; V gene: TRBV6-6; D gene: TRBD1; CDR3 DNA: TGTGCCAGCAGTTACAGGGGGCGCCAAGGCAATCAGCCCCAGCATTTT; CDR3 protein: CASSYRGRQGNQPQHF
clone size: -; J gene: TRBJ2-7; CDR3 length: 15; V gene: TRBV24-1; D gene: TRBD1; CDR3 DNA: TGTGCCACCTCCAACAGTAGGACAGGGGACAGCGAGCAGTACTTC; CDR3 protein: CATSNSRTGDSEQYF
clone size: -; J gene: TRBJ1-2; CDR3 length: 11; V gene: TRBV6-5; D gene: -; CDR3 DNA: TGTGCCACCCGGGTGGTCTATGGCTACACCTTC; CDR3 protein: CATRVVYGYTF
clone size: -; J gene: TRBJ2-1; CDR3 length: 17; V gene: TRBV25-1; D gene: TRBD1; CDR3 DNA: TGTGCCAGCAGTGACCCCGGGACAGGGGGGACCTACAATGAGCAGTTCTTC; CDR3 protein: CASSDPGTGGTYNEQFF
clone size: -; J gene: TRBJ1-6; CDR3 length: 16; V gene: TRBV6-1; D gene: -; CDR3 DNA: TGTGCCAGCAGTGCATTTGGGGAGGGTATACGATCACCCCTCCACTTT; CDR3 protein: CASSAFGEGIRSPLHF
clone size: -; J gene: TRBJ1-5; CDR3 length: 19; V gene: TRBV10-3; D gene: TRBD1; CDR3 DNA: TGTGCCATCAGTGAGTCGTTAGGCAGGGGGCACGATAGCAATCAGCCCCAGCATTTT; CDR3 protein: CAISESLGRGHDSNQPQHF
clone size: -; J gene: TRBJ1-2; CDR3 length: 13; V gene: TRBV24-1; D gene: -; CDR3 DNA: TGTGCCACCAGTGATTCTACCTCGTATGGCTACACCTTC; CDR3 protein: CATSDSTSYGYTF
clone size: -; J gene: TRBJ1-4; CDR3 length: 15; V gene: TRBV7-9; D gene: -; CDR3 DNA: TGTGCCAGCAGCGCAACGCGGAGGACTAATGAAAAACTGTTTTTT; CDR3 protein: CASSATRRTNEKLFF
clone size: few; J gene: TRBJ2-3; CDR3 length: 15; V gene: TRBV18; D gene: -; CDR3 DNA: TGTGCCAGCTCACCACCTAATCGAGCGTCAGATACGCAGTATTTT; CDR3 protein: CASSPPNRASDTQYF
clone size: -; J gene: TRBJ1-6; CDR3 length: 12; V gene: TRBV19; D gene: -; CDR3 DNA: TGTGCCAGTAGTCAGACGGGGGTGGCCCTCCACTTT; CDR3 protein: CASSQTGVALHF
clone size: -; J gene: TRBJ2-3; CDR3 length: 16; V gene: TRBV5-1; D gene: TRBD2; CDR3 DNA: TGCGCCAGCAGCTTGGCCCCCGGGGGGGCGGGAGATACGCAGTATTTT; CDR3 protein: CASSLAPGGAGDTQYF
clone size: -; J gene: TRBJ2-7; CDR3 length: 14; V gene: TRBV19; D gene: -; CDR3 DNA: TGTGCCAGTTCTCTCTCCGGCGCGGGTTACGAGCAGTACTTC; CDR3 protein: CASSLSGAGYEQYF
clone size: once; J gene: TRBJ2-1; CDR3 length: 16; V gene: TRBV19; D gene: TRBD1; CDR3 DNA: TGTGCCAGTAGTACCCTGGGACAGAGCTCCTACAATGAGCAGTTCTTC; CDR3 protein: CASSTLGQSSYNEQFF
clone size: once; J gene: TRBJ2-1; CDR3 length: 13; V gene: TRBV7-6; D gene: TRBD2; CDR3 DNA: TGTGCCAGCAGCTTGTCCCTAGCGGGGGAGCAGTTCTTC; CDR3 protein: CASSLSLAGEQFF
clone size: -; J gene: TRBJ1-2; CDR3 length: 13; V gene: TRBV7-2; D gene: TRBD1; CDR3 DNA: TGTGCCAGCGGTCGGGACAGGGGCTATGGCTACACCTTC; CDR3 protein: CASGRDRGYGYTF
clone size: -; J gene: TRBJ2-1; CDR3 length: 15; V gene: TRBV6-5; D gene: TRBD1; CDR3 DNA: TGTGCCAGCACCGACGTGGGGACAGGGGGCCTCCTCTGGTTCTTC; CDR3 protein: CASTDVGTGGLLWFF
clone size: -; J gene: TRBJ1-1; CDR3 length: 14; V gene: TRBV12-5; D gene: -; CDR3 DNA: TGTGCTAGTGGTTTGGCACAGGTGGTGACTGAAGCTTTCTTT; CDR3 protein: CASGLAQVVTEAFF
clone size: -; J gene: TRBJ1-4; CDR3 length: 14; V gene: TRBV11-3; D gene: -; CDR3 DNA: TGTGCCAGCAGCCCGGGACTGCCTAATGAAAAACTGTTTTTT; CDR3 protein: CASSPGLPNEKLFF
clone size: -; J gene: TRBJ2-7; CDR3 length: 15; V gene: TRBV6-1; D gene: TRBD1; CDR3 DNA: TGTGCCAGCAGTGACGGGACAGGGGCCTTCTACGAGCAGTACTTC; CDR3 protein: CASSDGTGAFYEQYF
clone size: once; J gene: TRBJ1-2; CDR3 length: 12; V gene: TRBV21-1; D gene: -; CDR3 DNA: TGTGCCAGCAGCGGCAGGGCAGAAGGCTACACCTTC; CDR3 protein: CASSGRAEGYTF
clone size: -; J gene: TRBJ2-1; CDR3 length: 17; V gene: TRBV6-2/TRBV6-3; D gene: TRBD2; CDR3 DNA: TGTGCCAGCAGTTACTGGCCTAGCGGGGGATCCTACAATGAGCAGTTCTTC; CDR3 protein: CASSYWPSGGSYNEQFF
clone size: -; J gene: TRBJ1-1; CDR3 length: 14; V gene: TRBV7-2; D gene: -; CDR3 DNA: TGTGCCAGCAGCTTAACGGGACAGAACACTGAAGCTTTCTTT; CDR3 protein: CASSLTGQNTEAFF
clone size: -; J gene: TRBJ2-5; CDR3 length: 16; V gene: TRBV11-3; D gene: TRBD1; CDR3 DNA: TGTGCCAGCAGCCCCTCATCCCAGGGGGCGGGTGAGACCCAGTACTTC; CDR3 protein: CASSPSSQGAGETQYF
clone size: once; J gene: TRBJ1-1; CDR3 length: 14; V gene: TRBV19; D gene: -; CDR3 DNA: TGTGCCAGTAGTATAGGTTCGCGGAACACTGAAGCTTTCTTT; CDR3 protein: CASSIGSRNTEAFF
clone size: -; J gene: TRBJ1-2; CDR3 length: 13; V gene: TRBV19; D gene: -; CDR3 DNA: TGTGCCAGTAGTCTCGGCGGTCAGAGGGGCTACACCTTC; CDR3 protein: CASSLGGQRGYTF
clone size: once; J gene: TRBJ1-1; CDR3 length: 16; V gene: TRBV19; D gene: TRBD1; CDR3 DNA: TGTGCCAGTAGAACGGGGACAGGGAGGTGGGACACTGAAGCTTTCTTT; CDR3 protein: CASRTGTGRWDTEAFF
clone size: -; J gene: TRBJ2-5; CDR3 length: 16; V gene: TRBV9; D gene: TRBD2; CDR3 DNA: TGTGCCAGCAGCATCGGGACTAGCGGGGGGACAGAGACCCAGTACTTC; CDR3 protein: CASSIGTSGGTETQYF
clone size: -; J gene: TRBJ2-1; CDR3 length: 14; V gene: TRBV24-1; D gene: -; CDR3 DNA: TGTGCCACCAGTGCAGCAGGGATAAGGAATGAGCAGTTCTTC; CDR3 protein: CATSAAGIRNEQFF
clone size: -; J gene: TRBJ2-3; CDR3 length: 16; V gene: TRBV4-3; D gene: TRBD1; CDR3 DNA: TGCGCCAGCAGCCAAGATATAGGACAGGGGGTGGGTACGCAGTATTTT; CDR3 protein: CASSQDIGQGVGTQYF
clone size: -; J gene: TRBJ2-5; CDR3 length: 13; V gene: TRBV10-3; D gene: TRBD1; CDR3 DNA: TGTGCCATCAGTTGGGACAGCCAAGAGACCCAGTACTTC; CDR3 protein: CAISWDSQETQYF
clone size: -; J gene: TRBJ1-4; CDR3 length: 17; V gene: TRBV7-2; D gene: -; CDR3 DNA: TGTGCCAGCACCTTGGCCGGGGGGGTTGCAACTAATGAAAAACTGTTTTTT; CDR3 protein: CASTLAGGVATNEKLFF
clone size: -; J gene: TRBJ1-5; CDR3 length: 13; V gene: TRBV5-4; D gene: -; CDR3 DNA: TGTGCCAGCAGCGACAATAGCAATCAGCCCCAGCATTTT; CDR3 protein: CASSDNSNQPQHF
clone size: few; J gene: TRBJ2-7; CDR3 length: 15; V gene: TRBV18; D gene: TRBD2; CDR3 DNA: TGTGCCAGCTCACCAGGGGGAGGGATCCCCGTCGAGCAGTACTTC; CDR3 protein: CASSPGGGIPVEQYF
clone size: -; J gene: TRBJ2-5; CDR3 length: 13; V gene: TRBV18; D gene: -; CDR3 DNA: TGTGCCAGCTCACCCCCTAGCAAAGAGACCCAGTACTTC; CDR3 protein: CASSPPSKETQYF
clone size: -; J gene: TRBJ2-7; CDR3 length: 15; V gene: TRBV24-1; D gene: TRBD1; CDR3 DNA: TGTGCCACCAGTGATCCGGGACAGGCGGCCTACGAGCAGTACTTC; CDR3 protein: CATSDPGQAAYEQYF
clone size: -; J gene: TRBJ1-6; CDR3 length: 15; V gene: TRBV11-2; D gene: -; CDR3 DNA: TGTGCCAGCAGCTGGTCAGACAGGCATAATTCACCCCTCCACTTT; CDR3 protein: CASSWSDRHNSPLHF
clone size: -; J gene: TRBJ1-2; CDR3 length: 13; V gene: TRBV6-5; D gene: -; CDR3 DNA: TGTGCCAGCAGCCCGGGACTAAACTATGGCTACACCTTC; CDR3 protein: CASSPGLNYGYTF
clone size: -; J gene: TRBJ1-2; CDR3 length: 13; V gene: TRBV7-9; D gene: -; CDR3 DNA: TGTGCCAGCAGCCCGCACGGGAAATATGGCTACACCTTC; CDR3 protein: CASSPHGKYGYTF
clone size: -; J gene: TRBJ2-7; CDR3 length: 15; V gene: TRBV28; D gene: TRBD2; CDR3 DNA: TGTGCCGGGGGGTCCCGGGGGGGTATCAATAACGAGCAGTACTTC; CDR3 protein: CAGGSRGGINNEQYF